What follows are 25 T cell receptor beta chains derived from one specimen sequenced in a study of blood T cell repertoires in COVID-19. TCRdb's copy holds only in-frame clones and misses some; the assay was immunoSEQ multiplex PCR. The profile shows about 410,000 clones, more than 80% of them singletons. Input material: peripheral blood. The receptors here all came from a woman in her twenties or thirties with active or convalescent COVID-19.

V and J are TRBV19 and TRBJ1-1; tentative D call: TRBD1 (5 bases). Germline values: CDR1 LNHDA, CDR2 SQIVND (reference sequence). There are 16 residues in the CDR3. V was shortened by 10 bases and J by 1 base, with 22 bases between the two germline ends. The CDR3, as DNA: TGTGCCAATACCGGGACTTTCGTAAGATGGAACACTGAAGCTTTCTTT. Translating it yields CANTGTFVRWNTEAFF. Complete variable domain (other parts from reference TRBV19 and TRBJ1-1): DGGITQSPKYLFRKEGQNVTLSCEQNLNHDAMYWYRQDPGQGLRLIYYSQIVNDFQKGDIAEGYSVSREKKESFPLTVTSAQKNPTAFYLCANTGTFVRWNTEAFFGQGTRLTVV.

Here the CDR3 DNA reads TGTGCCAGTAGGGGCAGTATGAACACTGAAGCTTTCTTT. Translating gives CASRGSMNTEAFF. The gene calls are TRBV19 and TRBJ1-1, with unresolved D. CDR3 length: 13 residues. Trimming shortened V by 6 bases and J by 0 bases, and 8 bases separated the two germline ends. Germline V gene sequence: CDR1 LNHDA, CDR2 SQIVND (reference sequence).

The chain joins TRBV5-6 to TRBJ1-5, with D maybe TRBD1 (6 bases). The germline gives CDR1 SGHDT, CDR2 YYEEEE. With 1 base removed from V and 0 bases from J, the gap between germline ends came to 14 bases. The CDR3 sequence is 17 residues long. CDR3 sequence reads: CASSLRQEQTSNQPQHF. CDR3 sequence (DNA): TGTGCCAGCAGCTTGAGACAGGAGCAGACTAGCAATCAGCCCCAGCATTTT.

This chain links TRBV3-1 (or the pseudogene TRBV3-2) with TRBJ2-3; D call uncertain. The CDR3 runs to 14 residues. V lost 1 base to trimming and J lost 5 bases, with 10 bases between them. Germline CDR1 and CDR2: LGHDT and YNNKEL (reference sequence). Here the CDR3 reads CASSQGAYGDTQYF. In DNA, the CDR3 is TGTGCCAGCAGCCAAGGGGCCTATGGAGATACGCAGTATTTT.

This chain uses TRBV3-1 (or the pseudogene TRBV3-2) with TRBJ2-4; weak D call: TRBD1 (5 bases). The CDR3 covers 16 residues. Per germline, CDR1 LGHDT and CDR2 YNNKEL (reference sequence). V dropped 1 base and J dropped 1 base, with 11 bases sitting between them. The CDR3 nucleotides read TGTGCCAGCAGCCAAGGGTGGTCAGGGGCCAAAAACATTCAGTACTTC. Protein product: CASSQGWSGAKNIQYF.

This chain links TRBV9 with TRBJ2-1, with 8 bases lining up with TRBD2. Trimming removed 0 bases from V and 5 bases from J; junction bases left unmatched: 4. Per germline, CDR1 SGDLS and CDR2 YYNGEE. This CDR3 comprises 15 residues. CDR3 in DNA: TGTGCCAGCAGCGTAGTGGGACTAGAGGACAATGAGCAGTTCTTC. The encoded protein is CASSVVGLEDNEQFF.

The chain links TRBV3-1 (or the pseudogene TRBV3-2) to TRBJ2-5; possible D gene TRBD2, 5 bases. The CDR3 runs to 13 residues. Trimming cost V 3 bases and J 5 bases, with 10 bases left between them. Per the germline V gene, CDR1 is LGHDT and CDR2 is YNNKEL (reference sequence). The CDR3 is CASSQRAGETQYF. For the CDR3, the DNA is TGTGCCAGCAGCCAGAGGGCGGGCGAGACCCAGTACTTC.

The rearrangement uses TRBV6-5 and TRBJ2-7; 7 bases fit TRBD1. The V segment lost 8 bases and the J segment 3 bases; nucleotides outside the gene matches: 10. The CDR3 loop spans 14 amino acids. CDR1 MNHEY and CDR2 SVGAGI come from the germline V gene. The CDR3 nucleotides are TGTGCCAGCGTAGGGACAGACTCCCTCTACGAGCAGTACTTC. As protein: CASVGTDSLYEQYF.

The chain has TRBV28 and TRBJ1-4, with 10 positions matching TRBD1. Germline loops: CDR1 MDHEN, CDR2 SYDVKM. The CDR3 sequence is 16 residues long. Germline trimming cut 5 bases from V and 8 bases from J; bases unmatched to any gene: 11. CDR3 nucleotides: TGTGCCAGCAGTCCAATGCACGGGACAGGGGACGAAAAACTGTTTTTT. It encodes CASSPMHGTGDEKLFF.

J is TRBJ2-3 and V is TRBV18; 9 bases agree with TRBD2. The germline V gene encodes CDR1 KGHSH and CDR2 LQKENI. The CDR3 is 14 amino acids. Germline trimming cut 3 bases from V and 14 bases from J; bases unmatched to any gene: 12. The CDR3 DNA sequence: TGTGCCAGCTCACCGGAGGTAGGACTAGCGCTACTGTATTTT. Translated, it gives CASSPEVGLALLYF.

This clone is a singleton in its sample. The rearrangement joins TRBV30 to TRBJ2-7; 9 bases are shared with TRBD2. Germline V gives CDR1 GTSNPN, CDR2 SVGIG (reference sequence). The CDR3 has 13 residues. With 4 bases clipped from V and 0 bases from J, the junction kept 1 base outside the gene matches. In nucleotides, the CDR3 is TGTGCCTGGACTAGCGGGGTCTCCTACGAGCAGTACTTC. Translating gives CAWTSGVSYEQYF.

J is TRBJ1-5 and V is TRBV6-1, with unresolved D. The CDR3 totals 17 residues. The V and J ends lost 1 base and 6 bases respectively, with 19 bases between them. The germline CDR1 and CDR2 sequences are MNHNS and SASEGT. CDR3 in DNA: TGTGCCAGCAGTGAAGTTCCTGGATCGGGTGGTTCTCAGCCCCAGCATTTT. Residues: CASSEVPGSGGSQPQHF.

DNA for the CDR3: TGTGCCAGCAGCACATTCCCGAACTACTACAATGAGCAGTTCTTC. Its protein product is CASSTFPNYYNEQFF. V and J are TRBV7-9 and TRBJ2-1; no clear D. V lost 5 bases and J 3 bases, leaving 14 bases between the germline ends. CDR1 SEHNR and CDR2 FQNEAQ come from the germline V gene (reference sequence). This CDR3 is built from 15 residues.

V and J are TRBV2 and TRBJ1-6; TRBD1 is a possible D gene (5 bases). Trimming shortened V by 2 bases and J by 0 bases, and 14 bases separated the two germline ends. CDR3 length: 18 amino acids. The germline CDR1 and CDR2 sequences are SNHLY and FYNNEI. CDR3 in amino acids: CASSERGQASSYNSPLHF. The CDR3 DNA reads as TGTGCCAGCAGTGAAAGGGGTCAGGCCAGCTCCTATAATTCACCCCTCCACTTT. The complete variable domain, with remaining parts taken from reference TRBV2 and TRBJ1-6, reads EPEVTQTPSHQVTQMGQEVILRCVPISNHLYFYWYRQILGQKVEFLVSFYNNEISEKSEIFDDQFSVERPDGSNFTLKIRSTKLEDSAMYFCASSERGQASSYNSPLHFGNGTRLTVT.

J is TRBJ2-1 and V is TRBV9; weak D call: TRBD2 (5 bases). Germline CDR1 is SGDLS and CDR2 is YYNGEE. Trimming pared 0 bases from V and 1 base from J, leaving 17 bases between. The CDR3 runs 18 residues. This chain's CDR3 is CASSVGILATRSYNEQFF. The CDR3 nucleotides read TGTGCCAGCAGCGTAGGTATCCTAGCCACCCGTTCCTACAATGAGCAGTTCTTC.

The rearrangement joins TRBV18 to TRBJ2-7; 13 bases line up with TRBD2. The CDR3 covers 16 residues. V was clipped by 1 base and J by 3 bases; unmatched bases: 3. Per the germline V gene, CDR1 is KGHSH and CDR2 is LQKENI. CDR3: CASSPRLAGGVYEQYF. CDR3 bases: TGTGCCAGCTCACCACGACTAGCGGGAGGTGTCTACGAGCAGTACTTC.

The V gene is TRBV6-2 or TRBV6-3, the J gene TRBJ1-1, with D uncertain. The germline gives CDR1 MNHEY, CDR2 SVGEGT. V lost 5 bases, J lost 1 base, and 8 bases lay in between. CDR3 size: 13 residues. The CDR3 loop reads CASSKTGNTEAFF. The DNA of the CDR3 is TGTGCCAGCAGTAAGACGGGGAACACTGAAGCTTTCTTT.

The CDR3 region is CASSLGGVGSYEQYF. CDR3 nucleotide sequence: TGTGCCAGCAGCTTGGGCGGGGTAGGAAGCTACGAGCAGTACTTC. The rearrangement links TRBV5-4 to TRBJ2-7; the D gene is possibly TRBD2 (6 bases). Germline lookup yields CDR1 SGHNT and CDR2 YYREEE (reference sequence). V dropped 0 bases and J dropped 3 bases, with 13 bases sitting between them. The CDR3 runs 15 residues. Looking up the rest from reference TRBV5-4 and TRBJ2-7 gives the full variable domain: ETGVTQSPTHLIKTRGQQVTLRCSSQSGHNTVSWYQQALGQGPQFIFQYYREEENGRGNFPPRFSGLQFPNYSSELNVNALELDDSALYLCASSLGGVGSYEQYFGPGTRLTVT.

In this sample, this clone turned up once. V gene TRBV28 combines with J gene TRBJ1-2, with 7 bases lining up with TRBD1. Germline CDR1 reads MDHEN; CDR2 reads SYDVKM. V dropped 3 bases and J dropped 5; count of bases not matched to a gene: 6. This CDR3 comprises 14 residues. CDR3 in amino acids: CASSFAGTVYGYTF. CDR3 DNA sequence: TGTGCCAGCAGTTTCGCCGGGACAGTTTATGGCTACACCTTC.

V gene TRBV6-1 combines with J gene TRBJ1-2; possibly TRBD1 for D (5 bases). Trimming stripped 0 bases from V and 8 bases from J, with 13 bases between. Germline lookup yields CDR1 MNHNS and CDR2 SASEGT. This CDR3 spans 14 amino acids. CDR3 DNA: TGTGCCAGCAGTGAAGCAGGGAAAAGGGGCGGCTACACCTTC. Its translation is CASSEAGKRGGYTF.

This chain joins TRBV7-2 and TRBJ2-5; D is possibly TRBD1 (6 bases). Trimming took off 1 base at V and 1 base at J, with 10 bases between the two ends. The CDR3 extends over 15 amino acids. The germline V gene encodes CDR1 SGHTA and CDR2 FQGNSA. The CDR3 sequence is CASSLGQGPQETQYF. CDR3 DNA: TGTGCCAGCAGCTTAGGGCAGGGGCCCCAAGAGACCCAGTACTTC.

The chain employs TRBV6-1 and TRBJ1-2; the D is unclear. Germline CDR1 MNHNS, CDR2 SASEGT. The CDR3 contains 16 residues. V was pared by 3 bases and J by 4 bases, with 18 bases between. CDR3: CASSDFIGRGSYGYTF. CDR3 DNA: TGTGCCAGCAGTGACTTCATCGGCCGAGGCTCCTATGGCTACACCTTC.

The chain employs TRBV10-3 and TRBJ2-3; 11 bases are a match to TRBD2. Trimming removed 10 bases from V and 5 bases from J; junction bases left unmatched: 5. The germline gives CDR1 ENHRY, CDR2 SYGVKD. This CDR3 has 13 residues. CDR3 coding DNA: TGTGCCAGTAGCGGGGGGGCCGTAGATACGCAGTATTTT. Amino acid sequence: CASSGGAVDTQYF.

The rearrangement links TRBV5-6 to TRBJ2-7; D is perhaps TRBD1 (5 bases). The germline V gene encodes CDR1 SGHDT and CDR2 YYEEEE. The V end was cut by 5 bases, the J end by 2 bases, with 11 bases between. The CDR3 has 13 residues. The CDR3 DNA is TGTGCCAGCAGTTACGACAGCACCTACGAGCAGTACTTC. It encodes CASSYDSTYEQYF. Supplemented by reference TRBV5-6 and TRBJ2-7, the full variable domain reads DAGVTQSPTHLIKTRGQQVTLRCSPKSGHDTVSWYQQALGQGPQFIFQYYEEEERQRGNFPDRFSGHQFPNYSSELNVNALLLGDSALYLCASSYDSTYEQYFGPGTRLTVT.

The chain carries TRBV7-2 and TRBJ1-1, with no clear D. The CDR3 length is 13 residues. Germline V CDR1 and CDR2: SGHTA, FQGNSA. The V and J ends lost 1 base and 4 bases respectively, with 7 bases between them. The CDR3 sequence: CASSLDPGTEAFF. CDR3 DNA: TGTGCCAGCAGCTTAGATCCAGGCACTGAAGCTTTCTTT. Together with reference TRBV7-2 and TRBJ1-1, the CDR3 gives the full variable domain: GAGVSQSPSNKVTEKGKDVELRCDPISGHTALYWYRQSLGQGLEFLIYFQGNSAPDKSGLPSDRFSAERTGGSVSTLTIQRTQQEDSAVYLCASSLDPGTEAFFGQGTRLTVV.